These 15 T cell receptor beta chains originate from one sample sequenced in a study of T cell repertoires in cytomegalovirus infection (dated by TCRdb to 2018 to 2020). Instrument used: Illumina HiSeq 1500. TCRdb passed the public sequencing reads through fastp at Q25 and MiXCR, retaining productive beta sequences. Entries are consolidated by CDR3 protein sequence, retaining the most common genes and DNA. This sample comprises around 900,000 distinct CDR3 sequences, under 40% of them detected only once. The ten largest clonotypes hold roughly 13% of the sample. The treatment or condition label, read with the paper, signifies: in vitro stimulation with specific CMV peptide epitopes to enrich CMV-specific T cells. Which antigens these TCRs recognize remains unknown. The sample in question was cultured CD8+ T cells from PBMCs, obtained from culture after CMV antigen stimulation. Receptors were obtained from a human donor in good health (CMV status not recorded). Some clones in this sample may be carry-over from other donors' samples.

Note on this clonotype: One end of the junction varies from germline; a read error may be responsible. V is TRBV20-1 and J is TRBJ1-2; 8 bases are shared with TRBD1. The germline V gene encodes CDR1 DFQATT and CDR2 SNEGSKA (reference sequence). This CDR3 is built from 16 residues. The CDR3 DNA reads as TGTAGTGCTACGCACAGGGGGGACAGCAATAACTATGGCTACACCTTC. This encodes CSATHRGDSNNYGYTF.

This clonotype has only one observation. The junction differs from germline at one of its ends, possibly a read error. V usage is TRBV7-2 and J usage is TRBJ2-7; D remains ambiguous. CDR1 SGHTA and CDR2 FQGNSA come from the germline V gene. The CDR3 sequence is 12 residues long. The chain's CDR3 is CASNLAPYEQYF. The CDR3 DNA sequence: TGTGCCAGCAACTTAGCACCCTACGAGCAGTACTTC.

The CDR3 nucleotides read TGTGCCAGCAGCCAAGAATCCGGGGACAACTATGGCTACACCTTC. Protein product: CASSQESGDNYGYTF. The rearrangement uses TRBV4-2 and TRBJ1-2; D is perhaps TRBD1 (5 bases). CDR3 size: 15 residues. From germline, CDR1 is LGHNA and CDR2 YNFKEQ. With 0 bases removed from V and 2 bases from J, the gap between germline ends came to 10 bases.

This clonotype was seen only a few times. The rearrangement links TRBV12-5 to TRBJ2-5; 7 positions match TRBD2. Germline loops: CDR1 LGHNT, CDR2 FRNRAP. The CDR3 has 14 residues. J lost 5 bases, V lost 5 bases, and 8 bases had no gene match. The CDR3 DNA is TGTGCTAGTGGTCCCTCTAGCGGATGGGAGACCCAGTACTTC. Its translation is CASGPSSGWETQYF.

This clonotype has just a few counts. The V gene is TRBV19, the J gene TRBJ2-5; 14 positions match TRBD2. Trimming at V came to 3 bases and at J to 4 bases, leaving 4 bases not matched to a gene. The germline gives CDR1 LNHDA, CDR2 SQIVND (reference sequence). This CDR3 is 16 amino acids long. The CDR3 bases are TGTGCCAGTAGTATCCGACTAGCGGGGGGGTTAGAGACCCAGTACTTC. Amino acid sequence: CASSIRLAGGLETQYF.

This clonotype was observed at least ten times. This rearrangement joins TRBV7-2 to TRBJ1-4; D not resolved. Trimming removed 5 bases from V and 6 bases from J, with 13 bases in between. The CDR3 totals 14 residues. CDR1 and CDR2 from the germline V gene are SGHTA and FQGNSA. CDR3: CASSKGGFHEKLFF. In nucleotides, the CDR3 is TGTGCCAGCAGCAAGGGAGGGTTTCATGAAAAACTGTTTTTT.

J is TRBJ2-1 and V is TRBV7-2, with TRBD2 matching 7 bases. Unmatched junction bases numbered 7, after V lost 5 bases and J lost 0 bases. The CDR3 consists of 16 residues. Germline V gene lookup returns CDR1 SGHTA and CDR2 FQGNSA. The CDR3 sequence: CASSLGGGISYNEQFF. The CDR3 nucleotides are TGTGCCAGCAGCCTCGGCGGGGGTATCTCCTACAATGAGCAGTTCTTC.

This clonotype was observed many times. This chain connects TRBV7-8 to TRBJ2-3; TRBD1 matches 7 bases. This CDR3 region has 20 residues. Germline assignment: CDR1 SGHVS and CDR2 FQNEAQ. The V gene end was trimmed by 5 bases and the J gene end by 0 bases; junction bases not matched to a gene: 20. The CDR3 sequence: CASSLLRTGQILTSTDTQYF. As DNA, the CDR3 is TGTGCCAGCAGCCTACTGCGGACAGGCCAAATATTAACTAGCACAGATACGCAGTATTTT.

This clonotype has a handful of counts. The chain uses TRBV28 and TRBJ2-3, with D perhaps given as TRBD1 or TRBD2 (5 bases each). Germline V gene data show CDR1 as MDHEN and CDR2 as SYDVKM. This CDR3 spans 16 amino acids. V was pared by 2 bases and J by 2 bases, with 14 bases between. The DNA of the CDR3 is TGTGCCAGCAGTTTAGGCGTTTCTGGGACCACAGATACGCAGTATTTT. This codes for CASSLGVSGTTDTQYF.

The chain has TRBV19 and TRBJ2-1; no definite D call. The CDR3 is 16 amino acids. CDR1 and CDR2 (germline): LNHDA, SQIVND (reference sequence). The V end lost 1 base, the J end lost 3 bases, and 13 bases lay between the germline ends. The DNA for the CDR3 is TGTGCCAGTAGTATAGCACAGCCGCCAAGCTACAATGAGCAGTTCTTC. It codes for CASSIAQPPSYNEQFF.

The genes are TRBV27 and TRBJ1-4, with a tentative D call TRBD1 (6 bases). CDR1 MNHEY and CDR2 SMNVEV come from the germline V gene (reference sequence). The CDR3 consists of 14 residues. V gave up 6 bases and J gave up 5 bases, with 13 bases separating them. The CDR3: CASRPGQRNEKLFF. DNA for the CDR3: TGTGCCAGCAGGCCAGGACAGAGAAATGAAAAACTGTTTTTT. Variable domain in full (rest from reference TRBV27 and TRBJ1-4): EAQVTQNPRYLITVTGKKLTVTCSQNMNHEYMSWYRQDPGLGLRQIYYSMNVEVTDKGDVPEGYKVSRKEKRNFPLILESPSPNQTSLYFCASRPGQRNEKLFFGSGTQLSVL.

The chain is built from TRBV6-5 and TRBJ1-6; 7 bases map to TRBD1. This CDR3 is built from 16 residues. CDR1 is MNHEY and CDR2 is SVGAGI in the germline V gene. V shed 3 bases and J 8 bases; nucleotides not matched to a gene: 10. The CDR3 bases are TGTGCCAGCAGTTATGACTCAACAGGGGCGCATTCACCCCTCCACTTT. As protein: CASSYDSTGAHSPLHF.

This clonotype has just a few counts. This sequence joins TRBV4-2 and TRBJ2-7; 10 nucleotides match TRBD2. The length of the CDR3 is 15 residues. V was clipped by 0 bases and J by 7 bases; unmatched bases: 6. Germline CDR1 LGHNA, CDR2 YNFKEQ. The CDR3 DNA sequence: TGTGCCAGCAGCCAAGATCCTAGCGGGGGCACGGAGCAGTACTTC. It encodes CASSQDPSGGTEQYF.

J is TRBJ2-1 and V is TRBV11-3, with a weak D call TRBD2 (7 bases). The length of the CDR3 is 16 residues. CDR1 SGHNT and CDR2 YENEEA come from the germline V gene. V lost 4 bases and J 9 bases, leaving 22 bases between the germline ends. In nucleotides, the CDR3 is TGTGCCAGCAGCTCACATACGAGCGGGACAACAAGTGAGCAGTTCTTC. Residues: CASSSHTSGTTSEQFF.

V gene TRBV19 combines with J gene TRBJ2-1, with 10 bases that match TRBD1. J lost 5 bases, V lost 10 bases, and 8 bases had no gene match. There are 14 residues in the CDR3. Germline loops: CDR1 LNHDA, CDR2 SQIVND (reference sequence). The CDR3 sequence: CATGGTGAHNEQFF. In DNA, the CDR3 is TGTGCCACAGGGGGGACAGGGGCGCACAATGAGCAGTTCTTC.